One and the same sample provided the 2 T cell receptor beta chains below, sequenced in a study of T cells in tumors after PD-1 blockade (dated by TCRdb to about 2019). Libraries came from the immunoSEQ multiplex PCR assay. TCRdb provides this immuneACCESS table in a form limited to in-frame rearrangements. Some clones are lacking; in checked studies, under half of them reflect an unresolved V gene, and why the rest are absent is not known. Within this sample are 4,500 to 6,500 clones, with almost 70% of them counted one time only. Of the sample, around 5% falls within the top ten clones. What the time point label conveys for this sample: before anti-PD-1 therapy. The sample here was tumor tissue, taken before anti-PD-1 treatment. The source is a human donor with basal cell carcinoma.

The chain links TRBV19 to TRBJ2-2, with 7 bases aligning to TRBD1. This CDR3 comprises 15 residues. Trimming at V came to 1 base and at J to 3 bases, leaving 2 bases not matched to a gene. Germline CDR1 and CDR2: LNHDA and SQIVND (reference sequence). CDR3 loop: CASSIGDSHTGELFF. DNA for the CDR3: TGTGCCAGTAGTATAGGGGACAGTCACACCGGGGAGCTGTTTTTT. Full variable domain (missing parts from reference TRBV19 and TRBJ2-2): DGGITQSPKYLFRKEGQNVTLSCEQNLNHDAMYWYRQDPGQGLRLIYYSQIVNDFQKGDIAEGYSVSREKKESFPLTVTSAQKNPTAFYLCASSIGDSHTGELFFGEGSRLTVL.

The CDR3 DNA reads as TGTGCCAGTAGTGAGGGCTTTTTGGGCACTGAAGCTTTCTTT. Protein product: CASSEGFLGTEAFF. V usage is TRBV19 and J usage is TRBJ1-1; D is unresolved. This CDR3 is built from 14 residues. Trimming cost V 5 bases and J 4 bases, with 14 bases left between them. CDR1 is LNHDA, CDR2 SQIVND, per germline (reference sequence).